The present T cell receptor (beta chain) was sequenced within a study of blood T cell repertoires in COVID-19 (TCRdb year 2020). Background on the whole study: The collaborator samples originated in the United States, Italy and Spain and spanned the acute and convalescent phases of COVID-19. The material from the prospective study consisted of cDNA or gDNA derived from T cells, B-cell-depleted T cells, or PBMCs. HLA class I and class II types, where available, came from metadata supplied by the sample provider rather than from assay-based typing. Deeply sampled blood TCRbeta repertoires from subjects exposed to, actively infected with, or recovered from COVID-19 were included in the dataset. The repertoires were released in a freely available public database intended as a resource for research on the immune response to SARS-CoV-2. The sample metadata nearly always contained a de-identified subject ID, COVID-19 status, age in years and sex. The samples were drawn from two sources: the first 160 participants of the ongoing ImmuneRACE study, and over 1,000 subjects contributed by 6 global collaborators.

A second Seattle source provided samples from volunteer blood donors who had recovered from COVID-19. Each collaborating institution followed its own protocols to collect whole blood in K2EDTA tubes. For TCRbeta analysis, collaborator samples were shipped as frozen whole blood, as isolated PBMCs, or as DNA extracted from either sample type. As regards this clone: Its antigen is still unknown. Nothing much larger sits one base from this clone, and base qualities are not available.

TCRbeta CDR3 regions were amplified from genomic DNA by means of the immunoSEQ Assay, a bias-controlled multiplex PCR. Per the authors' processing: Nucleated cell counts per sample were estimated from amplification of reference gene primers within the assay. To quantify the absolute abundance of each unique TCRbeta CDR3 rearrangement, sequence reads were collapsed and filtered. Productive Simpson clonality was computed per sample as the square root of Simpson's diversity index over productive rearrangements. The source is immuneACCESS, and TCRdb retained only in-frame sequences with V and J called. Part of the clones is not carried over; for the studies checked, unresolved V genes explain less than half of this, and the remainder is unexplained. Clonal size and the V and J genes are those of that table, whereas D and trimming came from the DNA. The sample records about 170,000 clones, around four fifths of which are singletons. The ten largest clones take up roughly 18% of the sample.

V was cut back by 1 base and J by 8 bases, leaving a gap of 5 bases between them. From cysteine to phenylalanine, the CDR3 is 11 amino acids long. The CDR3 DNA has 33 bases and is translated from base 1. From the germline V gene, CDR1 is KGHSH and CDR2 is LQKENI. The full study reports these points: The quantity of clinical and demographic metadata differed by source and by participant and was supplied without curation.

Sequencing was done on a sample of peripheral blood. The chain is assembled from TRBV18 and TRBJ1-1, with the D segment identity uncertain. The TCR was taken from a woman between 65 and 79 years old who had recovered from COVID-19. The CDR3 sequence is CASSPRSEAFF. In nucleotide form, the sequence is TGTGCCAGCTCACCACGGAGCGAAGCTTTCTTT.